Sequencing of this T cell receptor beta chain was carried out in a study of cytomegalovirus exposure and HLA in healthy donors (dated by TCRdb to 2016 to 2017). Study-wide context: According to a later analysis, one platform produced both the roughly 130 validation repertoires and the roughly 640 repertoires of the first cohort. The study aimed to test whether cataloging public T cell receptors could reveal signatures of past pathogen exposure. Along with the approximately 650-subject first cohort, a separate validation cohort of over 90 different subjects was used. High-throughput TCR immunosequencing, statistical association of individual TCRs with disease status, and machine learning were combined to predict cytomegalovirus infection status. Beyond this particular receptor, the publication reports: Three of the identified cytomegalovirus-associated TCR beta chains were confirmed in vitro to be specific for cytomegalovirus antigens. The study gave a list of about 150 TCR beta chains associated with cytomegalovirus. In both the original and validation cohorts, the classifier was reported to diagnose cytomegalovirus status with high specificity and sensitivity. A later analysis found that TCRs clustered in the first cohort also tended to co-occur in the approximately 120 validation repertoires, with 94% of cluster scores above 0. According to the authors, the approach could potentially be generalized to other disease states and immunological phenotypes. Most TCR sequences were observed very rarely across donors, whereas some public TCRs were present in many individuals. The validation cohort had no HLA typing available for a later analysis, so co-occurrence within that cohort was assessed over all 120 or so repertoires.

The donors belonged to the validation cohort of approximately 130 subjects, which was separate from the 666-subject first cohort. The cysteine opens and the phenylalanine closes a CDR3 of 16 amino acids. Kept here is only the CDR3 DNA, which spans 48 bases and is read in frame from base 1. V has 3 bases trimmed and J has 0 bases trimmed; junction bases matching no gene number 5. The germline V gene (reference sequence) sets CDR1 to SGHNT and CDR2 to YYREEE. Preparation of the library involved the immunoSEQ multiplex PCR assay. As for the original processing: A statistical classification framework was built for diagnosing cytomegalovirus status from the catalog of TCR beta chain sequences. TCRdb provides this immuneACCESS table in a form limited to in-frame rearrangements. Some clones are lacking; in checked studies, under half of them reflect an unresolved V gene, and why the rest are absent is not known. D and trimming were read from the DNA, whereas the V and J calls and clone size are those reported in that table. The sample profile shows approximately 20,000 clones; around 97% of them were found once. About a tenth of the sample comes from the top ten.

As regards this clone: Its antigen target is currently unknown. No base qualities exist here, and no much larger clone lies one base off it.

The rearrangement joined TRBV5-4 to TRBJ1-3; 8 bases in the middle match TRBD1. The sequence was obtained from a man in his thirties or forties in good health and CMV-seropositive. The specimen sequenced was PBMCs. The nucleotides read TGTGCCAGCAGCTCTCGGACAGGGACCTCTGGAAACACCATATATTTT. The resulting protein is CASSSRTGTSGNTIYF. With all but the CDR3 taken from the reference TRBV5-4 and TRBJ1-3 genes, the full variable domain is: ETGVTQSPTHLIKTRGQQVTLRCSSQSGHNTVSWYQQALGQGPQFIFQYYREEENGRGNFPPRFSGLQFPNYSSELNVNALELDDSALYLCASSSRTGTSGNTIYFGEGSWLTVV.